One sample yielded the 16 T cell receptor beta chains listed below, sequenced in a study of blood T cell repertoires in COVID-19. Generated by immunoSEQ multiplex PCR, the TCRdb table keeps only in-frame clones and is missing some. Among around 250,000 clones, roughly 84% were seen once, and the ten largest hold more than 3%. The sequencing sample was made of PBMCs or T cells enriched from blood (not recorded which). These receptors came from a man aged 50-59 years who had recovered from COVID-19.

The chain uses TRBV7-6 and TRBJ2-5; tentatively, D is TRBD2 (6 bases). The V end was cut by 5 bases, the J end by 4 bases, with 11 bases between. From germline, CDR1 is SGHVS and CDR2 FNYEAQ. The CDR3 is made up of 13 amino acids. The CDR3 spells CASSPGLSETQYF. CDR3 sequence (DNA): TGTGCCAGCAGCCCGGGACTTTCAGAGACCCAGTACTTC.

V and J are TRBV5-1 and TRBJ2-5; possibly TRBD2 for D (6 bases). Germline values: CDR1 SGHRS, CDR2 YFSETQ. V lost 0 bases and J lost 1, with 7 bases in between. CDR3 length: 14 residues. CDR3 sequence reads: CASSLEGLQETQYF. For the CDR3, the DNA is TGCGCCAGCAGCTTGGAGGGACTCCAAGAGACCCAGTACTTC. Variable domain in full (rest from reference TRBV5-1 and TRBJ2-5): KAGVTQTPRYLIKTRGQQVTLSCSPISGHRSVSWYQQTPGQGLQFLFEYFSETQRNKGNFPGRFSGRQFSNSRSEMNVSTLELGDSALYLCASSLEGLQETQYFGPGTRLLVL.

The genes are TRBV2 and TRBJ2-3; 13 bases fit TRBD2. The CDR3 has 15 amino acids. The V and J ends lost 1 base and 8 bases, in that order; junction bases with no gene match: 3. From germline, CDR1 is SNHLY and CDR2 FYNNEI. In nucleotides, the CDR3 is TGTGCCAGCAGTGAAGGACTAGCGGGGGGTACTACGCAGTATTTT. Protein product: CASSEGLAGGTTQYF.

The genes are TRBV7-2 and TRBJ1-5, with TRBD1 matching 7 bases. V shed 1 base and J 6 bases; nucleotides not matched to a gene: 6. Per germline, CDR1 SGHTA and CDR2 FQGNSA. This CDR3 region has 15 residues. The CDR3 bases are TGTGCCAGCAGCTTAGTGACAGGGAAAGGTCAGCCCCAGCATTTT. It is translated as CASSLVTGKGQPQHF.

The V call is TRBV7-9, the J call TRBJ1-5; D remains unclear. Germline V gene sequence: CDR1 SEHNR, CDR2 FQNEAQ (reference sequence). Trimming cost V 0 bases and J 8 bases, with 14 bases left between them. The CDR3 contains 15 residues. CDR3 nucleotides: TGTGCCAGCAGCTTAGCTGGAGACCCTAAAGAGCCCCAGCATTTT. Protein sequence: CASSLAGDPKEPQHF.

The chain is built from TRBV4-3 and TRBJ2-3, with D tentatively TRBD2 (6 bases). V lost 3 bases, J lost 5 bases, and 12 bases lay in between. The germline CDR1 and CDR2 sequences are LGHNA and YSLEER. This CDR3 spans 14 amino acids. The CDR3 reads CASSQNLGGDTQYF. Here the CDR3 DNA reads TGCGCCAGCAGCCAGAACCTGGGAGGAGATACGCAGTATTTT.

The chain couples TRBV9 to TRBJ1-3; weak D call: TRBD1 (6 bases). V was cut by 2 bases and J by 0 bases, with 9 bases left in between. CDR1 SGDLS and CDR2 YYNGEE come from the germline V gene. This CDR3 comprises 15 residues. The CDR3 reads CASSVQGSSGNTIYF. The CDR3 region has the DNA TGTGCCAGCAGCGTCCAGGGGAGCTCTGGAAACACCATATATTTT.

The V gene is TRBV5-1, the J gene TRBJ1-2; 9 bases align to TRBD1. From germline, CDR1 is SGHRS and CDR2 YFSETQ. V gave up 4 bases and J gave up 8 bases; unmatched junction bases: 9. The CDR3 loop spans 14 amino acids. Written as DNA, the CDR3 is TGCGCCAGCAGCCCCGAGGGACAGGGAACCGGCTACACCTTC. Translation: CASSPEGQGTGYTF.

The J gene is TRBJ2-1, the V gene TRBV11-2, with 10 nucleotides matching TRBD2. The V gene's germline CDR1 is SGHAT and CDR2 FQNNGV. J was trimmed by 7 bases and V by 1 base; bases with no gene match: 13. The CDR3 is 18 amino acids. This CDR3 reads CASSLGGASGRGWNEQFF. The CDR3 bases are TGTGCCAGCAGCTTAGGGGGGGCTAGCGGGAGAGGATGGAATGAGCAGTTCTTC.

As DNA, the CDR3 is TGTGCCAGCAGCCCCACGACAGGTTTTGGAAACACCATATATTTT. Protein: CASSPTTGFGNTIYF. The chain is built from TRBV3-1 (or the pseudogene TRBV3-2) and TRBJ1-3, with a possible D match to TRBD1 (6 bases). The germline gives CDR1 LGHDT, CDR2 YNNKEL (reference sequence). The V end lost 4 bases, the J end lost 3 bases, and 13 bases lay between the germline ends. This CDR3 comprises 15 residues.

The chain links TRBV11-2 to TRBJ2-7; 7 positions match TRBD2. V dropped 1 base and J dropped 6; count of bases not matched to a gene: 3. The CDR3 is 13 amino acids. Per germline, CDR1 SGHAT and CDR2 FQNNGV. CDR3 amino acids: CASSLAWGGEQYF. CDR3 bases: TGTGCCAGCAGCTTAGCTTGGGGGGGCGAGCAGTACTTC.

The rearrangement uses TRBV6-5 and TRBJ1-3; possible D gene TRBD1, 5 bases. Between the trimmed V and J ends, which lost 8 bases and 4 bases, there was a span of 18 bases. The CDR3 covers 15 residues. The germline CDR1 and CDR2 sequences are MNHEY and SVGAGI. The CDR3 spells CASRKDSLFGNTIYF. The DNA for the CDR3 is TGTGCCAGCCGAAAAGACAGTTTATTCGGAAACACCATATATTTT.

The chain joins TRBV5-1 to TRBJ1-4, with 7 positions matching TRBD1. This CDR3 is 15 amino acids long. CDR1 is SGHRS, CDR2 YFSETQ, per germline. V was clipped by 0 bases and J by 8 bases; unmatched bases: 7. The DNA for the CDR3 is TGCGCCAGCAGCTTGGGACAGGGTGGAGTCGAAAAACTGTTTTTT. Translation gives CASSLGQGGVEKLFF.

This sequence joins TRBV2 and TRBJ2-7; TRBD1 matches 9 bases. The germline CDR1 and CDR2 sequences are SNHLY and FYNNEI. The CDR3 has 15 residues. V lost 6 bases and J lost 3; bases outside the gene matches: 9. CDR3 amino acids: CASRGGQGVHYEQYF. CDR3 sequence (DNA): TGTGCCAGCAGGGGGGGACAGGGAGTGCACTACGAGCAGTACTTC.

This clone appeared a single time. The chain couples TRBV9 to TRBJ1-4; maybe TRBD1 (5 bases). CDR1 is SGDLS and CDR2 is YYNGEE in the germline V gene. V shed 7 bases and J shed 2 bases, with 12 bases lying between them. The CDR3 covers 14 residues. CDR3 coding DNA: TGTGCCAGCTCTGAGACAGTGACTAATGAAAAACTGTTTTTT. Translation gives CASSETVTNEKLFF. Full variable domain (rest looked up from reference TRBV9 and TRBJ1-4): DSGVTQTPKHLITATGQRVTLRCSPRSGDLSVYWYQQSLDQGLQFLIQYYNGEERAKGNILERFSAQQFPDLHSELNLSSLELGDSALYFCASSETVTNEKLFFGSGTQLSVL.

This rearrangement joins TRBV7-3 to TRBJ1-2, with D perhaps TRBD1 (6 bases). CDR1 SGHTA and CDR2 FQGTGA come from the germline V gene. The V end lost 5 bases, the J end lost 5 bases, and 12 bases lay between the germline ends. The length of the CDR3 is 13 residues. CDR3 in DNA: TGTGCCAGCAGCCCGACAGGCGAATATGGCTACACCTTC. Translation gives CASSPTGEYGYTF.